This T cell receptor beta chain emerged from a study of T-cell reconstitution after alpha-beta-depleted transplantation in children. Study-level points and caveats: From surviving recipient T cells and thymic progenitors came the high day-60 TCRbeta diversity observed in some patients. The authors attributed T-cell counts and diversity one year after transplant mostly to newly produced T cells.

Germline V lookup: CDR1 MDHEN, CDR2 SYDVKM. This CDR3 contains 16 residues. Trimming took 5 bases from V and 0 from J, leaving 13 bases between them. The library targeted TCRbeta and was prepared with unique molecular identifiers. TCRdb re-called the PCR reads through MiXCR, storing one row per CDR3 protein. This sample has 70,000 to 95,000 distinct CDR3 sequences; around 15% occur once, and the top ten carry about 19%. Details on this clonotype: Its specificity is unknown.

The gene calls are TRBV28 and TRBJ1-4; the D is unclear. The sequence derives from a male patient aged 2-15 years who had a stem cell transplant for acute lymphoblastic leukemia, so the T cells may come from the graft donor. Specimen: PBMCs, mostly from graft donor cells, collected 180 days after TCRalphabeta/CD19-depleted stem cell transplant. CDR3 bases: TGTGCCAGCAGTGAGCTGCCGGGAACAACTAATGAAAAACTGTTTTTT. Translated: CASSELPGTTNEKLFF.